The clone carrying this T cell receptor beta chain has a count of ten or more. The CDR3 covers 13 residues. Germline V gene sequence: CDR1 KGHSH, CDR2 LQKENI. The ends were cut back, 3 bases at V and 5 bases at J, with 8 bases in the middle. This sample stems from a study of T cells after yellow fever vaccination. TCRdb redid the calling of the 5' RACE reads with MiXCR, one entry per CDR3 protein. The profile covers some 300,000 distinct CDR3 sequences, with roughly 3.5% appearing a single time and roughly a quarter taken by the ten largest. V is TRBV18 and J is TRBJ2-1; no clear D gene. The receptor's source is a man aged 18 to 30 who received the YFV17D yellow fever vaccine. Here the sequenced sample was PBMCs, taken on the day of the yellow fever booster vaccination. In DNA form, the CDR3 reads TGTGCCAGCTCACCTATCGGAGACAATGAGCAGTTCTTC. This gives the protein CASSPIGDNEQFF.